The rows below give T cell receptor beta chains drawn from one sample of a study of blood T cell repertoires in COVID-19. Some clones are missing from TCRdb's copy, which holds only in-frame ones; the method was immunoSEQ multiplex PCR. The table records roughly 500,000 clones, approximately 87% of them present only once. Sequencing input: PBMCs or T cells enriched from blood (not recorded which). The receptor set was obtained from a woman aged 40 to 50 who had recovered from COVID-19. CDR3s leave out the opening cysteine and the closing phenylalanine or tryptophan. A D gene is named only where the DNA matches it firmly. For some rows the clone size is stated as once, few or many, or as a class when expanded; others skip it.

D gene	clone size	V gene	CDR3 protein
TRBD1	once	TRBV5-6	ASSLPLGQAAGYT
TRBD1	-	TRBV19	ASSIDRGNQPQH
-	-	TRBV7-2	ASSLERLSGNYEQY
-	-	TRBV10-3	AIAKGLSSYGYT
TRBD1	-	TRBV19	ASSIDLGRGSYNSPLH
-	-	TRBV6-5	ASSYRGTGNTIY
TRBD1	-	TRBV27	ASRLSPGTGYTEAF
-	-	TRBV2	ASRVGGLNTEAF
TRBD2	-	TRBV3-1/TRBV3-2	ASSQDRLARDTGELF
-	-	TRBV25-1	ASSAQAGTMAEKLF
TRBD2	-	TRBV2	ASRVAGGPGYNEQF
-	-	TRBV30	AWSRRQHWQTNSGNTIY
TRBD2	-	TRBV4-3	ASSQAPGLAYYEQY